This is a list of T cell receptor beta chains from one sample in a study of T-cell memory formation after mild COVID-19. TCRdb reanalysed the 5' RACE reads using MiXCR and keeps one entry per CDR3 protein. Seen here are hundreds of thousands of distinct CDR3 sequences, around 8% observed once, and the top ten hold about 22%. Sequences were obtained from PBMCs or a T cell subset sorted from them (not recorded which). The source is a man between 18 and 35 years old who had mild COVID-19 (a few samples of this study predate the infection). Cell type and time point are not known. CDR3s include the opening cysteine and the closing phenylalanine or tryptophan. D genes are given only for firm matches. Expanded clones are given a class, and other clones once, few, many or no size at all.

V,size,J,D,DNA,CDR3
TRBV11-2,many,TRBJ2-5,TRBD1,TGTGCCAGCAGCTTAGTGGGACAGGGGGAACGGGGTGGGGAGACCCAGTACTTC,CASSLVGQGERGGETQYF
TRBV7-2,many,TRBJ1-6,-,TGTGCCAGCAGCCCAGGGTATAGCTCACCCCTCCACTTT,CASSPGYSSPLHF
TRBV5-1,few,TRBJ1-1,-,TGCGCCAGCAGCTTGGTCAGACAGCTAGCAAACACTGAAGCTTTCTTT,CASSLVRQLANTEAFF
TRBV20-1,many,TRBJ2-3,TRBD2,TGCAGTGCTAGAGCACTAGCGGGGGGATCAGATACGCAGTATTTT,CSARALAGGSDTQYF
TRBV7-9,-,TRBJ2-7,-,TGTGCCAGCAGCTTTTGGGGGGCGCGTCCCTACGAGCAGTACTTC,CASSFWGARPYEQYF
TRBV4-3,many,TRBJ1-6,-,TGCGCCAGCAGCCACGGGTATAATTCACCCCTCCACTTT,CASSHGYNSPLHF
TRBV3-1,many,TRBJ2-1,TRBD1,TGTGCCAGCAGCCGCCCGACAGGGGGCTCCTACAATGAGCAGTTCTTC,CASSRPTGGSYNEQFF
TRBV20-1,-,TRBJ1-6,-,TGCAGTGCTAGGCCGGGACTCGGTGATTCACCCCTCCACTTT,CSARPGLGDSPLHF
TRBV7-8,-,TRBJ1-5,-,TGTGCCAGCAGCTTGACAGTCTATAGCAATCAGCCCCAGCATTTT,CASSLTVYSNQPQHF
TRBV6-6,-,TRBJ2-4,TRBD1,TGTGCCAGCAGTTACTCCCGACAGGGCGAAAACATTCAGTACTTC,CASSYSRQGENIQYF
TRBV7-2,few,TRBJ1-4,-,TGTGCCAGCAGCCGGGCAGGAACTCAGGAAAAACTGTTTTTT,CASSRAGTQEKLFF
TRBV7-2,-,TRBJ2-7,-,TGTGCCAGCAGCGAGTTATTCCGTAATCTGTACTTC,CASSELFRNLYF
TRBV5-1,many,TRBJ2-7,-,TGCGCCAGCAGCTTGGGGGACATCGGCTCCTACGAGCAGTACTTC,CASSLGDIGSYEQYF
TRBV30,few,TRBJ2-7,-,TGTGCCTGGAGCCTAGCGATGGGCGAGCAGTACTTC,CAWSLAMGEQYF
TRBV20-1,-,TRBJ2-1,TRBD2,TGCAGTGCTCGCCTAGCGGGGGTCTCCTACGATGAGCAGTTCTTC,CSARLAGVSYDEQFF
TRBV15,many,TRBJ1-6,-,TGTGCCACCAGCGGACAAAATAATTCACCCCTCCACTTT,CATSGQNNSPLHF
TRBV20-1,-,TRBJ2-1,-,TGCAGTGCAACTTTCGGGGGAGCCCCCTACAATGAGCAGTTCTTC,CSATFGGAPYNEQFF
TRBV5-4,few,TRBJ1-2,-,TGTGCCAGCAGCTTTGAGGCACAGGGATCGGATGGCTACACCTTC,CASSFEAQGSDGYTF
TRBV6-6,-,TRBJ2-1,-,TGTGCCAGCAGCCCCGGGGACAATGAGCAGTTCTTC,CASSPGDNEQFF
TRBV6-2/TRBV6-3,-,TRBJ1-1,-,TGTGCCAGCAAAAAAGGGAACACTGAAGCTTTCTTT,CASKKGNTEAFF
TRBV20-1,few,TRBJ1-2,-,TGCAGTGCTAGCCGGACTCCTACCACCTATGGCTACACCTTC,CSASRTPTTYGYTF
TRBV21-1,many,TRBJ1-4,-,TGTGCCAGCAGCAACGGAACAGGGGACAGAATTAATGAAAAACTGTTTTTT,CASSNGTGDRINEKLFF
TRBV6-2/TRBV6-3,-,TRBJ2-3,-,TGTGCCAGCAGTGCCTATTTCTTGGGGGATACGAAGTATTTT,CASSAYFLGDTKYF
TRBV4-3,-,TRBJ2-7,-,TGCGCCAGCAGCCACTCAAGACCTGACGAGCAGTACTTC,CASSHSRPDEQYF
TRBV7-3,-,TRBJ2-2,TRBD1,TGTGCCAGCAGCCAGGGGGCGGAGCTGTTTTTT,CASSQGAELFF
TRBV12-3/TRBV12-4,many,TRBJ1-3,-,TGTGCCAGCAGCCTAAACACCATATATTTT,CASSLNTIYF
TRBV5-1,-,TRBJ1-4,-,TGCGCCAGCAGCCCTGGGCCCGTCGGGGAAAAGCTGTTTTTT,CASSPGPVGEKLFF
TRBV19,-,TRBJ1-2,-,TGTGCCAGTAGTGCCAAGGGACGGCGGGGGCGAAACTATGGCTACACCTTC,CASSAKGRRGRNYGYTF
TRBV7-2,-,TRBJ1-5,TRBD1,TGTGCCAGCAGCACGACAGGGGTCCTTAATCAGCCCCAGCATTTT,CASSTTGVLNQPQHF
TRBV11-2,few,TRBJ2-5,-,TGTGCCACCGAGGGGGGAGGAGAAGAGACCCAGTACTTC,CATEGGGEETQYF
TRBV13,many,TRBJ1-2,-,TGTGCCAGCAGCCAATTTCCAGGTTTTAGCTATGGCTACACCTTC,CASSQFPGFSYGYTF
TRBV7-2,few,TRBJ2-5,-,TGTGCCAGCAGCGCCCGGACGTGGGACCAAGAGACCCAGTACTTC,CASSARTWDQETQYF
TRBV28,few,TRBJ1-2,-,TGTGCCAGCTCGCCCGGGGACGTCCCCGGCTACACCTTC,CASSPGDVPGYTF
TRBV5-1,few,TRBJ2-3,TRBD2,TGCGCCAGCAGCTCCGATCCCCTTAGCGGGGGGGCAACAGATACGCAGTATTTT,CASSSDPLSGGATDTQYF
TRBV12-3/TRBV12-4,few,TRBJ1-1,-,TGTGCCAGCAGGATTTTGGGGGAACTGAACACTGAAGCTTTCTTT,CASRILGELNTEAFF
TRBV20-1,few,TRBJ1-1,-,TGCAGTGCTCCGCCAAGACCCATGAACACTGAAGCTTTCTTT,CSAPPRPMNTEAFF
TRBV4-2,few,TRBJ2-1,TRBD2,TGTGCCAGCAGCCAAGTCCAAAACGGGGGGGCGGGCAATGAGCAGTTCTTC,CASSQVQNGGAGNEQFF
TRBV7-6,-,TRBJ2-2,TRBD1,TGTGCCACAAGGGACAGGGGAATCACCGGGGAGCTGTTTTTT,CATRDRGITGELFF
TRBV15,few,TRBJ2-1,TRBD1,TGTGCCACCAGCTCCCGGGACAGGCCAGACAATGAGCAGTTCTTC,CATSSRDRPDNEQFF
TRBV7-9,-,TRBJ1-4,-,TGTGCCAGCAGCTTAGCGTTGGACGGGGATGAAAAACTGTTTTTT,CASSLALDGDEKLFF
TRBV11-2,few,TRBJ2-5,TRBD2,TGTGCCAGCAGCTTAGACCGGGGGGGCCTTAGAGAGACCCAGTACTTC,CASSLDRGGLRETQYF